This T cell receptor beta chain was observed in a study of blood T cell repertoires in COVID-19. Across the whole study: The United States, Italy and Spain were the sources of the acute and convalescent COVID-19 samples. T cells, B-cell-depleted T cells, or PBMCs supplied cDNA or gDNA.

Patients in Seattle were enrolled during active infection, then followed longitudinally. CDR1 is MNHEY and CDR2 is SMNVEV in the germline V gene (reference sequence). V lost 4 bases to trimming and J lost 5 bases; unmatched junction nucleotides: 7. The CDR3 runs 15 residues. Per the original methods: Amplification of reference gene primers provided the estimated nucleated cell counts. Libraries were prepared by immunoSEQ multiplex PCR; TCRdb keeps only in-frame clonotypes and omits some of them. For V, J and clone size, that table is used; D and trimming come from the DNA. The sample has under 250,000 clones, roughly 91% seen once.

The sequenced material came from peripheral blood. The TCR was taken from a man between 25 and 39 years old with COVID-19, enrolled during active disease. This chain connects TRBV27 to TRBJ2-2; 7 nucleotides align to TRBD2. CDR3 sequence reads: CASSYSGRVTGELFF. The DNA of the CDR3 is TGTGCCAGCAGTTATTCGGGGAGGGTGACCGGGGAGCTGTTTTTT.